These 14 T cell receptor beta chains were sequenced from one sample in a study of cytomegalovirus exposure and HLA in healthy donors. With 60 Vbeta and 13 Jbeta primers, the PCR was carried out. TCRdb's copy holds only in-frame clones and misses some; the assay was immunoSEQ multiplex PCR. The data hold tens of thousands of clones, with about 70% observed a single time. The source material was PBMCs. These receptors all come from a man aged 35-49 years in good health and CMV-seropositive.

CDR3 DNA: TGTGCCAGCAGTTACTCGGACAGGGGGAATTCACCCCTCCACTTT. Its protein product is CASSYSDRGNSPLHF. This chain uses TRBV25-1 with TRBJ1-6, with TRBD1 matching 10 bases. This CDR3 has 15 residues. Germline values: CDR1 MGHDK, CDR2 SYGVNS. V gave up 5 bases and J gave up 7 bases; unmatched junction bases: 5.

V gene TRBV11-3 combines with J gene TRBJ2-1; possible D gene TRBD2, 6 bases. Germline V CDR1 and CDR2: SGHNT, YENEEA. CDR3 length: 13 residues. Trimming left V 4 bases short and J 7 bases short, with 11 bases between. The CDR3 loop reads CASSSGGRNEQFF. The CDR3 DNA is TGTGCCAGCAGCTCAGGAGGGCGGAATGAGCAGTTCTTC.

The chain uses TRBV27 and TRBJ2-3, with 8 nucleotides matching TRBD1. Trimming at V came to 6 bases and at J to 2 bases, leaving 7 bases not matched to a gene. This CDR3 region has 15 residues. Germline V gene lookup returns CDR1 MNHEY and CDR2 SMNVEV (reference sequence). The CDR3 here is CASSVGQGVTDTQYF. In nucleotides, the CDR3 is TGTGCCAGCAGCGTCGGACAGGGAGTCACAGATACGCAGTATTTT.

At least ten counts were recorded for this clone. V gene TRBV7-8 combines with J gene TRBJ1-2, with 9 bases aligning to TRBD1. The V segment lost 4 bases and the J segment 2 bases; nucleotides outside the gene matches: 5. The CDR3 is 15 residues long. Germline V lookup: CDR1 SGHVS, CDR2 FQNEAQ. The CDR3: CASSSRTGANYGYTF. CDR3 DNA: TGTGCCAGCAGCTCGAGGACAGGGGCGAACTATGGCTACACCTTC.

The genes are TRBV7-2 and TRBJ2-7; 7 nucleotides agree with TRBD1. Germline CDR1 and CDR2: SGHTA and FQGNSA. Trimming took 5 bases from V and 0 from J; bases not matched to a gene: 13. The CDR3 totals 17 residues. The CDR3 region is CASSQRDRQLRSYEQYF. CDR3 bases: TGTGCCAGCAGCCAAAGGGACAGACAACTACGCTCCTACGAGCAGTACTTC.

J is TRBJ2-7 and V is TRBV2, with D possibly matching TRBD1 (6 bases). Looked up from germline, CDR1 is SNHLY and CDR2 is FYNNEI. The CDR3 covers 14 residues. V lost 1 base, J lost 2 bases, and 9 bases lay in between. The CDR3 loop is CASSEGQVTYEQYF. CDR3 bases: TGTGCCAGCAGTGAAGGACAGGTGACCTACGAGCAGTACTTC. The variable domain in full, completed from reference TRBV2 and TRBJ2-7, reads EPEVTQTPSHQVTQMGQEVILRCVPISNHLYFYWYRQILGQKVEFLVSFYNNEISEKSEIFDDQFSVERPDGSNFTLKIRSTKLEDSAMYFCASSEGQVTYEQYFGPGTRLTVT.

Of note for this clone: Its ends do not fully match the called genes, so a read error is possible. The V call is TRBV29-1, the J call TRBJ1-1; TRBD1 matches 9 bases. There are 19 residues in the CDR3. Germline V CDR1 and CDR2: SQVTM, ANQGSEA. Written as DNA, the CDR3 is TGCGGCGTTCGGGGTATAAGGAGTATACAGGGGGCGATTAACACTGAAGCTTTCTTT. As protein: CGVRGIRSIQGAINTEAFF. Supplemented by reference TRBV29-1 and TRBJ1-1, the full variable domain reads SAVISQKPSRDICQRGTSLTIQCQVDSQVTMMFWYRQQPGQSLTLIATANQGSEATYESGFVIDKFPISRPNLTFSTLTVSNMSPEDSSIYLCGVRGIRSIQGAINTEAFFGQGTRLTVV.

A few counts support this clone. The rearrangement uses TRBV7-9 and TRBJ2-7, with 7 bases matching TRBD1. Germline loops: CDR1 SEHNR, CDR2 FQNEAQ (reference sequence). This CDR3 has 15 amino acids. After removal of 5 bases from V and 2 bases from J, the junction contained 9 bases not matched to a gene. The CDR3, as DNA: TGTGCCAGCAGCCCCTCCGGGACAGCGACCTACGAGCAGTACTTC. This translates into CASSPSGTATYEQYF.

The J gene is TRBJ1-1, the V gene TRBV9; D uncertain. The CDR3 covers 13 residues. The germline gives CDR1 SGDLS, CDR2 YYNGEE. V lost 0 bases and J 3 bases, leaving 6 bases between the germline ends. CDR3: CASSVGSYTEAFF. CDR3 nucleotides: TGTGCCAGCAGCGTAGGGAGTTACACTGAAGCTTTCTTT. Using reference TRBV9 and TRBJ1-1 for the parts outside the CDR3, the full variable domain is DSGVTQTPKHLITATGQRVTLRCSPRSGDLSVYWYQQSLDQGLQFLIQYYNGEERAKGNILERFSAQQFPDLHSELNLSSLELGDSALYFCASSVGSYTEAFFGQGTRLTVV.

In this sample, this clone turned up a few times. The chain recombines TRBV28 with TRBJ1-5, with D possibly TRBD1 on 6 matching bases. CDR1 and CDR2 (germline): MDHEN, SYDVKM. This CDR3 spans 15 amino acids. The germline V and J ends were trimmed by 3 bases and 3 bases, with 12 bases remaining between them. The CDR3 loop reads CASSLMGANNQPQHF. As DNA, the CDR3 is TGTGCCAGCAGTTTGATGGGGGCGAACAATCAGCCCCAGCATTTT.

This chain connects TRBV9 to TRBJ2-5; a possible D gene is TRBD1 (5 bases). The V end was cut by 4 bases, the J end by 5 bases, with 21 bases between. The V gene's germline CDR1 is SGDLS and CDR2 YYNGEE. The CDR3 is 16 amino acids. The CDR3: CASSTLQGNFRETQYF. CDR3 bases: TGTGCCAGCAGCACACTCCAGGGAAATTTTCGTGAGACCCAGTACTTC.

The chain has TRBV7-2 and TRBJ2-1; D might be TRBD1 (6 bases). Germline V gene data show CDR1 as SGHTA and CDR2 as FQGNSA. The CDR3 extends over 13 amino acids. Trimming pared 4 bases from V and 10 bases from J, leaving 14 bases between. The CDR3 DNA is TGTGCCAGCAGCTCTCAGACAGGAATAGAGCAGTTCTTC. Residues: CASSSQTGIEQFF.

The chain links TRBV15 to TRBJ2-3; D is ambiguous. CDR1 LNHNV and CDR2 YYDKDF come from the germline V gene (reference sequence). This CDR3 spans 14 amino acids. Trimming took off 1 base at V and 7 bases at J, with 12 bases between the two ends. The CDR3 is CATSRGPLENTQYF. In DNA form, the CDR3 reads TGTGCCACCAGCAGAGGACCCCTAGAAAATACGCAGTATTTT.

The CDR3 here is CASRAGMASGNTIYF. CDR3 nucleotide sequence: TGTGCCAGCAGGGCGGGGATGGCCTCTGGAAACACCATATATTTT. The J gene is TRBJ1-3, the V gene TRBV6-1, with no clear D. The V end was cut by 6 bases, the J end by 0 bases, with 12 bases between. The CDR3 loop spans 15 amino acids. The germline V gene encodes CDR1 MNHNS and CDR2 SASEGT.